The rows below give T cell receptor beta chains drawn from one sample of a study of cytomegalovirus exposure and HLA in healthy donors. The table came from immunoSEQ multiplex PCR; TCRdb's copy has only in-frame clones and leaves some out. Counted here are tens of thousands of clones, over 75% occurring once; the ten biggest clones make up 6.5%. The sample was PBMCs. The source of these receptors is a human donor in good health. The CDR3 runs from the conserved cysteine through the conserved F or W. A D gene is named only where the DNA matches it firmly. The size entry is marked missing in some rows and otherwise reads once, few, many or a size class.

v_gene,j_gene,abundance,d_gene,CDR3nt,CDR3aa
TRBV2,TRBJ1-3,-,-,TGTGCCAGCAGTGTCGGGAACACCATATATTTT,CASSVGNTIYF
TRBV27,TRBJ1-1,few,-,TGTGCCAGCAGTCCACCAAGAGGGCGGAACACTGAAGCTTTCTTT,CASSPPRGRNTEAFF
TRBV5-6,TRBJ2-5,-,TRBD1,TGTGCCAGCAGCCTAAGACAGGGGGAGTACTTC,CASSLRQGEYF
TRBV5-5,TRBJ1-2,-,TRBD1,TGTGCCAGCAGCTTGGCCGGACAGGGAAATGGCTACACCTTC,CASSLAGQGNGYTF
TRBV2,TRBJ2-3,once,TRBD1,TGTGCCAGCAGTGACTTGGGGACAGGCGATACGCAGTATTTT,CASSDLGTGDTQYF
TRBV27,TRBJ2-3,-,TRBD1,TGTGCCAGCAGTTTACCCCGGACAGGGGATAGCACAGATACGCAGTATTTT,CASSLPRTGDSTDTQYF
TRBV7-2,TRBJ2-7,-,TRBD2,TGTGCCAGCAGCTTAGTTGCGTCTAGCGGGGGTAATTTAGGGGAGCAGTACTTC,CASSLVASSGGNLGEQYF
TRBV5-1,TRBJ2-1,-,TRBD2,TGCGCCAGCAGCTTAACTCTAGCGGGGGGGTCATCCTACAATGAGCAGTTCTTC,CASSLTLAGGSSYNEQFF
TRBV28,TRBJ1-3,-,-,TGTGCCAGCAGTATGGACAGTTCCTCTGGAAACACCATATATTTT,CASSMDSSSGNTIYF
TRBV29-1,TRBJ2-5,-,-,TGCAGCGCCAGGCCCAGGGGCCCAGAGACCCAGTACTTC,CSARPRGPETQYF
TRBV6-4,TRBJ1-6,once,-,TGTGCCAGCAGTGTGGGGCAGGCCGCTAATTCACCCCTCCACTTT,CASSVGQAANSPLHF
TRBV28,TRBJ1-5,-,TRBD1,TGTGCCAGCAGTTCACAGGGGGGCGGCAATCAGCCCCAGCATTTT,CASSSQGGGNQPQHF
TRBV19,TRBJ1-5,once,-,TGTGCCAGTAGTATAGATTCGGTAGGCAATCAGCCCCAGCATTTT,CASSIDSVGNQPQHF
TRBV19,TRBJ1-5,-,-,TGTGCCAGTAGTCCAGGGAGGAATCAGCCCCAGCATTTT,CASSPGRNQPQHF
TRBV23-1,TRBJ1-5,-,TRBD1,TGCGCCAGCAGTCAATCGGGGACAGTTAGCAATCAGCCCCAGCATTTT,CASSQSGTVSNQPQHF
TRBV19,TRBJ2-2,-,-,TGTGCCAGTAGTATAGTGAGGAACACCGGGGAGCTGTTTTTT,CASSIVRNTGELFF
TRBV27,TRBJ1-2,-,-,TGTGCCAGCAGTTTCGCGGTTAACTATGGCTACACCTTC,CASSFAVNYGYTF
TRBV5-1,TRBJ1-5,-,TRBD1,TGCGCCAGCAGCTCCGGACAGGGGGATCAGCCCCAGCATTTT,CASSSGQGDQPQHF
TRBV28,TRBJ1-4,few,-,TGTGCCAGCAGTTCCGAGGGAAAATGGGATGAAAAACTGTTTTTT,CASSSEGKWDEKLFF
TRBV4-3,TRBJ2-5,few,TRBD2,TGCGCCAGCAGTCCAACGGGTCTAGCGGGGGGGGCAGAGACCCAGTACTTC,CASSPTGLAGGAETQYF
TRBV2,TRBJ1-6,once,-,TGTGCCAGCAGTGAAGAGGCAGGGCCGAGCTCCTATAATTCACCCCTCCACTTT,CASSEEAGPSSYNSPLHF
TRBV14,TRBJ2-5,few,TRBD2,TGTGCCAGCAGCCAAGGGACGGGACTAGCGCAAGAGACCCAGTACTTC,CASSQGTGLAQETQYF
TRBV25-1,TRBJ2-7,-,-,TGTGCCAGCAGTGTTCCTTCGGAGAGCACTTACTACGAGCAGTACTTC,CASSVPSESTYYEQYF
TRBV5-6,TRBJ1-1,-,TRBD1,TGTGCCAGCAAGTCGTGGGGTGGACAGGTCGCCATGAACACTGAAGCTTTCTTT,CASKSWGGQVAMNTEAFF
TRBV7-9,TRBJ1-2,-,TRBD1,TGTGCCAGCAGCTCACTCCCGGGACAGTTTTCTAACTATGGCTACACCTTC,CASSSLPGQFSNYGYTF
TRBV20-1,TRBJ2-7,-,-,TGCAGTGTGAGCCGGGTCGACGAGCAGTACTTC,CSVSRVDEQYF
TRBV7-9,TRBJ1-3,few,-,TGTGCCAGCAGCTCTACAGGGTCCGGAAACACCATATATTTT,CASSSTGSGNTIYF
TRBV5-4,TRBJ1-1,once,-,TGTGCCAGCAGCCGCACAGGTATCTCCGCTGAAGCTTTCTTT,CASSRTGISAEAFF